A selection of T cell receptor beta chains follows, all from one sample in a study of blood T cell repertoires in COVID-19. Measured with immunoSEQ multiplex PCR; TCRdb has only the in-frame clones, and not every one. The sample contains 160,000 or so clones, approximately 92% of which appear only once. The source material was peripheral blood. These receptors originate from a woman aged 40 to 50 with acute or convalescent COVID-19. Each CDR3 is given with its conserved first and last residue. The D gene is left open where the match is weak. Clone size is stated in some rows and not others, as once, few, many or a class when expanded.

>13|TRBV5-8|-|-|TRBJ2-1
CASGSILAYEQFF
TGTGCCAGCGGTTCCATCCTAGCGTATGAGCAGTTCTTC
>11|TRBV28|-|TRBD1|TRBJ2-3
CASSSDRELTF
TGTGCCAGCAGTTCGGACAGGGAGCTGACATTT
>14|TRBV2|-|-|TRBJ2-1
CASSESGGGHEQFF
TGTGCCAGCAGTGAGTCGGGCGGGGGCCATGAGCAGTTCTTC
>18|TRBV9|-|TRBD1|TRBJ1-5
CASSGRQGASLDNQPQHF
TGTGCCAGCAGCGGAAGACAGGGGGCCAGCCTCGACAATCAGCCCCAGCATTTT
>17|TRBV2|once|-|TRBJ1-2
CASRKGGSGKNNYGYTF
TGTGCCAGCAGGAAGGGTGGGTCAGGGAAAAATAACTATGGCTACACCTTC
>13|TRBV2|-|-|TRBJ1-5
CASSGQRNQPQHF
TGTGCCAGCAGTGGACAGCGCAATCAGCCCCAGCATTTT
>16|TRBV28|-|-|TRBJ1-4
CASSPDRYATNEKLFF
TGTGCCAGCAGCCCCGACAGATATGCAACTAATGAAAAACTGTTTTTT
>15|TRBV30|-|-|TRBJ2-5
CAWNKIGSNQETQYF
TGTGCCTGGAATAAAATTGGCAGTAACCAAGAGACCCAGTACTTC
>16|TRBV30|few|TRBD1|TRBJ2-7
CAWSVFGQGNSYEQYF
TGTGCCTGGAGTGTCTTCGGACAGGGGAACTCCTACGAGCAGTACTTC
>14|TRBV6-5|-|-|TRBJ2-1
CASQPGGSGNEQFF
TGTGCCAGCCAGCCGGGTGGCAGCGGGAATGAGCAGTTCTTC
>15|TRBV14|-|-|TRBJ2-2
CASSQLQGVTGELFF
TGTGCCAGCAGCCAATTACAGGGAGTCACCGGGGAGCTGTTTTTT
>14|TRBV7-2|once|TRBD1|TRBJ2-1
CASSSGQGQNEQFF
TGTGCCAGCAGCTCCGGACAGGGTCAGAATGAGCAGTTCTTC
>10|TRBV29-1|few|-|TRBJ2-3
CSVRSDTQYF
TGCAGCGTTCGGTCAGATACGCAGTATTTT
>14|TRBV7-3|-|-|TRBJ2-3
CASSLRLAGDTQYF
TGTGCCAGCAGCTTAAGGCTAGCAGGAGATACGCAGTATTTT
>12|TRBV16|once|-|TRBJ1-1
CASSLTIAEAFF
TGTGCCAGCAGCCTGACAATCGCTGAAGCTTTCTTT
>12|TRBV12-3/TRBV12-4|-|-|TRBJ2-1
CASSPVGERGFF
TGTGCCAGCAGCCCTGTGGGTGAGCGAGGGTTCTTC
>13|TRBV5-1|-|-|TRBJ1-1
CASSFNGNTEAFF
TGCGCCAGCAGCTTTAACGGGAACACTGAAGCTTTCTTT
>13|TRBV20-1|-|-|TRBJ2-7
CSASKGRYGEQYF
TGCAGTGCTAGTAAGGGGAGGTATGGGGAGCAGTACTTC
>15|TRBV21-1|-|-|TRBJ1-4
CASSVRDRGKEKLFF
TGTGCCAGCAGCGTTAGGGACAGGGGAAAGGAAAAACTGTTTTTT
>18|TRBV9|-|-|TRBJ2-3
CASSVAPIGGAPTDTQYF
TGTGCCAGCAGCGTAGCCCCAATTGGGGGGGCTCCCACAGATACGCAGTATTTT
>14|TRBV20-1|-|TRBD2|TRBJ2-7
CSASMSGSSYEQYF
TGCAGTGCTAGTATGAGCGGGAGTAGCTACGAGCAGTACTTC
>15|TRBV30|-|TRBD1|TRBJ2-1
CAWSVYEDRANEQFF
TGTGCCTGGAGTGTGTACGAGGACAGGGCAAATGAGCAGTTCTTC
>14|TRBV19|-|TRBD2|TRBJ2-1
CASSIRGGYNEQFF
TGTGCCAGTAGTATACGGGGGGGCTACAATGAGCAGTTCTTC
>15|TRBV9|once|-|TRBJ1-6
CASSGVDSQNSPLHF
TGTGCCAGCAGCGGTGTGGACTCTCAAAATTCACCCCTCCACTTT
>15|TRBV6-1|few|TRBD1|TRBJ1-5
CASSEQGAVNQPQHF
TGTGCCAGCAGTGAACAGGGGGCCGTCAATCAGCCCCAGCATTTT
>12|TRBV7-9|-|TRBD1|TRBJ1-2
CASSSGQERRTF
TGTGCCAGCAGCTCCGGACAGGAGAGGCGGACCTTC
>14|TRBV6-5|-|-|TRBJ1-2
CASRDIPLNYGYTF
TGTGCCAGCAGAGATATCCCCCTAAACTATGGCTACACCTTC
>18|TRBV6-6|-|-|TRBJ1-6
CASSRRVTGGSYNSPLHF
TGTGCCAGCAGCCGACGAGTGACAGGCGGGTCCTATAATTCACCCCTCCACTTT
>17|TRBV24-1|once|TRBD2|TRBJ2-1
CATSDLMTSGSRNEQFF
TGTGCCACCAGTGATTTGATGACTAGCGGGAGCAGGAATGAGCAGTTCTTC
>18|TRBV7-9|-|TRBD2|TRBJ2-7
CASSLGGGARDFGYEQYF
TGTGCCAGCAGCTTAGGGGGGGGTGCACGGGATTTTGGCTACGAGCAGTACTTC
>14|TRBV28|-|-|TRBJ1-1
CASNKDRLNTEAFF
TGTGCCAGCAATAAAGACAGGCTGAACACTGAAGCTTTCTTT
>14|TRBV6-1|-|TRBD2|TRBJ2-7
CASSDTSVIYEQYF
TGTGCCAGCAGTGATACTAGCGTCATCTACGAGCAGTACTTC
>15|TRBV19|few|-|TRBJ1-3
CASISPGRSGNTIYF
TGTGCCAGTATTTCTCCAGGGAGGTCAGGAAACACCATATATTTT
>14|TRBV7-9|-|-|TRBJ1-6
CASSLSRDNSPLHF
TGTGCCAGCAGCTTAAGCCGAGATAATTCACCCCTCCACTTT
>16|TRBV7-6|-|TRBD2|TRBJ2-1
CASSLSGGGPVDEQFF
TGTGCCAGCAGCTTATCTGGGGGAGGGCCTGTAGATGAGCAGTTCTTC
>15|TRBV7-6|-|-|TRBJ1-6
CASSLSQGGHSPLHF
TGTGCCAGCAGCTTGTCACAGGGTGGCCATTCACCCCTCCACTTT
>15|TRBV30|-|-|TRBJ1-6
CACTGISSYNSPLHF
TGTGCCTGCACAGGGATAAGCTCCTATAATTCACCCCTCCACTTT
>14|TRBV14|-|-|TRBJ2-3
CASSLLTGGAMAYF
TGTGCCAGCAGCCTCCTAACGGGGGGCGCGATGGCCTATTTT
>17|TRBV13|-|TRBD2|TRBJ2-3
CASSLGAGGTSTDTQYF
TGTGCCAGCAGCTTAGGGGCGGGGGGGACTAGCACAGATACGCAGTATTTT
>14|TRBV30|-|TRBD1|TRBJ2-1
CAWSPGTAYNEQFF
TGTGCCTGGAGCCCCGGGACAGCCTACAATGAGCAGTTCTTC
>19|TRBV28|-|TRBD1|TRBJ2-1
CASIRTGGSGRGSYNEQFF
TGTGCCAGCATAAGGACAGGGGGGTCAGGAAGGGGCTCCTACAATGAGCAGTTCTTC
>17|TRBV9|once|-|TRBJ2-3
CASSAQTVAQTTDTQYF
TGTGCCAGCAGCGCCCAAACTGTCGCTCAAACCACAGATACGCAGTATTTT
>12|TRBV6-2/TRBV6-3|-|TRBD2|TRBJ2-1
CASSLGLDEQFF
TGTGCCAGCAGTCTCGGACTAGATGAGCAGTTCTTC
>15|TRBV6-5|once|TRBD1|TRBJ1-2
CASSYSGTGAEGYTF
TGTGCCAGCAGTTACTCGGGGACAGGGGCAGAGGGCTACACCTTC
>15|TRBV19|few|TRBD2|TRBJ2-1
CASSIVAGGSNEQFF
TGTGCCAGTAGTATAGTTGCGGGAGGCTCCAATGAGCAGTTCTTC
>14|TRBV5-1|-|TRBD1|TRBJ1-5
CASSVGQGGQPQHF
TGCGCCAGCAGCGTAGGACAGGGGGGTCAGCCCCAGCATTTT
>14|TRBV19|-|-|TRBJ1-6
CASSYSDSNSPLHF
TGTGCCAGTAGTTATTCAGATTCTAATTCACCCCTCCACTTT
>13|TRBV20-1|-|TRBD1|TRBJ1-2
CSASKGQGVGYTF
TGCAGTGCTAGTAAGGGACAGGGAGTTGGCTACACCTTC
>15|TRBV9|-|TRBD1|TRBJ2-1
CASSVGDRTYNEQFF
TGTGCCAGCAGCGTAGGGGACAGAACCTACAATGAGCAGTTCTTC
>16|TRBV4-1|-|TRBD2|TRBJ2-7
CASSQETAGEYYEQYF
TGCGCCAGCAGCCAAGAGACCGCGGGGGAATACTACGAGCAGTACTTC
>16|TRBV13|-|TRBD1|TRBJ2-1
CASSADRGRIYNEQFF
TGTGCCAGCAGCGCGGACAGGGGGCGTATCTACAATGAGCAGTTCTTC
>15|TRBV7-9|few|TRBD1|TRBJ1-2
CASSSDRATDYGYTF
TGTGCCAGCAGCTCGGACAGGGCGACTGACTATGGCTACACCTTC
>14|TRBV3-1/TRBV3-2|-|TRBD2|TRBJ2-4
CASSQGAGGNIQYF
TGTGCCAGCAGCCAAGGGGCGGGAGGAAACATTCAGTACTTC